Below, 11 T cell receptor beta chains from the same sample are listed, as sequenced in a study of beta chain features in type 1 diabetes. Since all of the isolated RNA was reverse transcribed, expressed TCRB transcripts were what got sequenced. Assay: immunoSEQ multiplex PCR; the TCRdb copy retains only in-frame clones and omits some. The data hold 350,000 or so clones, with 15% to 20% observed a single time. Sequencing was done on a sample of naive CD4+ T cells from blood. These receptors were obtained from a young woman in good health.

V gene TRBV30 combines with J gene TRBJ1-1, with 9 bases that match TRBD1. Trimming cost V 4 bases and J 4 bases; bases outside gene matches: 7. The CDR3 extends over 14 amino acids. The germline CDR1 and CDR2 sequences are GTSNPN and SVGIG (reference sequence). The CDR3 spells CAWMPTGGATEAFF. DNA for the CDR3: TGTGCCTGGATGCCGACAGGGGGGGCCACTGAAGCTTTCTTT. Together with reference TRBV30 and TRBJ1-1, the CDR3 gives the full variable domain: SQTIHQWPATLVQPVGSPLSLECTVEGTSNPNLYWYRQAAGRGLQLLFYSVGIGQISSEVPQNLSASRPQDRQFILSSKKLLLSDSGFYLCAWMPTGGATEAFFGQGTRLTVV.

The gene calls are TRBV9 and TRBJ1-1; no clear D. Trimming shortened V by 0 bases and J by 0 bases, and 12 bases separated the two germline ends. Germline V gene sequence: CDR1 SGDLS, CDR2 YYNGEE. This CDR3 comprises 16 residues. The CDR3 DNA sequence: TGTGCCAGCAGCGTAGTCCTGGGAGGGATGAACACTGAAGCTTTCTTT. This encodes CASSVVLGGMNTEAFF.

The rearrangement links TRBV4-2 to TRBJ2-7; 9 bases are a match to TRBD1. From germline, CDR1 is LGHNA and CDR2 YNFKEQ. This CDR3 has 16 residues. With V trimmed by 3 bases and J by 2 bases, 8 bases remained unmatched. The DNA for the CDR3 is TGTGCCAGCAGCCACCCGGGACAGGGCAGTGCCTACGAGCAGTACTTC. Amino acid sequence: CASSHPGQGSAYEQYF.

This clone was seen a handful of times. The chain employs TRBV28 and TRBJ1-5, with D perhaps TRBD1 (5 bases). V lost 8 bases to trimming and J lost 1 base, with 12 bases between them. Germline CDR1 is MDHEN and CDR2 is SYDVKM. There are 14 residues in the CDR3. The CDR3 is CASASGGSNQPQHF. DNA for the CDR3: TGTGCCAGCGCTTCCGGGGGGAGCAATCAGCCCCAGCATTTT.

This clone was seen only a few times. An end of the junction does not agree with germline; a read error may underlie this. The CDR3 nucleotides are TGTGCCAGCAGTTTAGCGGGGGGGGTCACAAATACGCAGTATTTT. Translated: CASSLAGGVTNTQYF. This chain connects TRBV6-1 to TRBJ2-3; 11 bases agree with TRBD2. The CDR3 is 15 amino acids. Germline CDR1 and CDR2: MNHNS and SASEGT.

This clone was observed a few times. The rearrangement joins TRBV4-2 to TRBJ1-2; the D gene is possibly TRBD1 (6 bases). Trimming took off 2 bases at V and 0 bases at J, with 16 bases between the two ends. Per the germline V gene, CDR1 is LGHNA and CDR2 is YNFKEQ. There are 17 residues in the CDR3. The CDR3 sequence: CASSQMGAWGTNYGYTF. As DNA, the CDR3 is TGTGCCAGCAGCCAAATGGGGGCTTGGGGAACTAACTATGGCTACACCTTC.

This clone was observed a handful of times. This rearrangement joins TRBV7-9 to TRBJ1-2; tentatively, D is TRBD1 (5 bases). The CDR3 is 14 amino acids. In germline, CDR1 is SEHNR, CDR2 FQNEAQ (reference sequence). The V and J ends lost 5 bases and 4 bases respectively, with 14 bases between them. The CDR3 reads CASSPGWGSYGYTF. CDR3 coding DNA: TGTGCCAGCAGCCCCGGGTGGGGCTCCTATGGCTACACCTTC.

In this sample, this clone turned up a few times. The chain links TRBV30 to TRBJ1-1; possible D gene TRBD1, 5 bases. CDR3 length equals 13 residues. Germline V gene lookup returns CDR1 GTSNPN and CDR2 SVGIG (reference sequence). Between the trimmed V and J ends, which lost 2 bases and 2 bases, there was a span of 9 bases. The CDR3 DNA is TGTGCCTGGAGTATGACAGCAAACACTGAAGCTTTCTTT. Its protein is CAWSMTANTEAFF.

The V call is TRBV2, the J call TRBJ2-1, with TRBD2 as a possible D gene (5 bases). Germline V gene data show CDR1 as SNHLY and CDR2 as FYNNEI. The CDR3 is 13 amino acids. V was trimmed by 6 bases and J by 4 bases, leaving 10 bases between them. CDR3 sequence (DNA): TGTGCCAGCAGAGGGCTAGCTTACAATGAGCAGTTCTTC. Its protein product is CASRGLAYNEQFF.

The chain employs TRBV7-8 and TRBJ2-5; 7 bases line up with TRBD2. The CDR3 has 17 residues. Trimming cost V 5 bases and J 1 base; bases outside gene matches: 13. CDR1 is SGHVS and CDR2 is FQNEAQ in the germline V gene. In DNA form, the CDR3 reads TGTGCCAGCAGCAGCGCGGGGCAGCGGGGCCTCCAAGAGACCCAGTACTTC. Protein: CASSSAGQRGLQETQYF.

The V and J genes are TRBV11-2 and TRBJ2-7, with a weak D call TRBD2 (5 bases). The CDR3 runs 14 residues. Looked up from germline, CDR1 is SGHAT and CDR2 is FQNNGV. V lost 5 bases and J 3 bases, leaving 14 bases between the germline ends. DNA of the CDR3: TGTGCCAGCAGCCTCACGGGTGGGAGCTACGAGCAGTACTTC. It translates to CASSLTGGSYEQYF.